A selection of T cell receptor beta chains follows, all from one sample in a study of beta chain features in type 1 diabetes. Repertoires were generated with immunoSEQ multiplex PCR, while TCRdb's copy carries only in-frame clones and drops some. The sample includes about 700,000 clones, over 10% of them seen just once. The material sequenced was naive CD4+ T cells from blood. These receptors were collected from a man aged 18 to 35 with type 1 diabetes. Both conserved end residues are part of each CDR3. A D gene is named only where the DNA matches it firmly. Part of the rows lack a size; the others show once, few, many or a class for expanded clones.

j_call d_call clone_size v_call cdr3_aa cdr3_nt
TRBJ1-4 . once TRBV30 CAWSDPRGAGEKLFF TGTGCCTGGAGCGATCCCCGGGGGGCCGGAGAAAAACTGTTTTTT
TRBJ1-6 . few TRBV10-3 CAISESGATALHF TGTGCCATCAGTGAGTCTGGGGCCACGGCCCTCCACTTT
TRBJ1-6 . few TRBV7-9 CASSLQDSPLHF TGTGCCAGCAGCCTCCAAGATTCACCCCTCCACTTT
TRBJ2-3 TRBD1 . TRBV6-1 CASSEDRGGTQYF TGTGCCAGCAGTGAAGACAGGGGTGGTACGCAGTATTTT
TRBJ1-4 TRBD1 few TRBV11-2 CASARGEREKLFF TGTGCCAGCGCCAGGGGGGAGAGGGAAAAACTGTTTTTT
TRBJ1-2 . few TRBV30 CAWSSQAYGYTF TGTGCCTGGAGTTCCCAAGCCTATGGCTACACCTTC
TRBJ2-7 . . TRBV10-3 CAISGRTANYEQYF TGTGCCATCAGTGGTAGGACGGCTAACTACGAGCAGTACTTC
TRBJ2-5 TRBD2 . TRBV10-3 CAISESQRGLSQETQYF TGTGCCATCAGTGAGTCCCAGCGGGGCCTCTCCCAAGAGACCCAGTACTTC
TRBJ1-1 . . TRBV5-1 CASSSTYSGAFF TGCGCCAGCAGCTCGACATACTCCGGAGCTTTCTTT
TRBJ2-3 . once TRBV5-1 CASSLMTSDTQYF TGCGCCAGCAGCTTGATGACGTCAGATACGCAGTATTTT
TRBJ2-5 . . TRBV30 CAWSGTWRETQYF TGTGCCTGGAGCGGGACTTGGCGAGAGACCCAGTACTTC
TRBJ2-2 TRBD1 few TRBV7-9 CASSSRDRDTGELFF TGTGCCAGCAGCTCGCGGGACAGGGACACCGGGGAGCTGTTTTTT
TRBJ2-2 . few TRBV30 CAWSVIGVLTGELFF TGTGCCTGGAGTGTTATCGGGGTTTTGACCGGGGAGCTGTTTTTT
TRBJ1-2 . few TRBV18 CASSPPGGHNYGYTF TGTGCCAGCTCACCACCGGGGGGGCATAACTATGGCTACACCTTC
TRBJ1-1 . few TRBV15 CATSRDTLLNTEAFF TGTGCCACCAGCAGGGACACCCTCTTGAACACTGAAGCTTTCTTT
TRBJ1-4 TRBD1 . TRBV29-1 CSVEDPARGLSNEKLFF TGCAGCGTTGAAGATCCAGCCAGGGGGCTTTCTAATGAAAAACTGTTTTTT
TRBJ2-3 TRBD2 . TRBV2 CASSGSGGSTDTQYF TGTGCCAGCAGTGGTAGCGGGGGGAGCACAGATACGCAGTATTTT
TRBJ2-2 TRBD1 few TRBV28 CASSFTGGTGELFF TGTGCCAGCAGTTTCACAGGGGGTACAGGGGAGCTGTTTTTT
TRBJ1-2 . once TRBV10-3 CAISEVVGNYGYTF TGTGCCATCAGTGAGGTTGTGGGAAACTATGGCTACACCTTC
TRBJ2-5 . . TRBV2 CASSETQETQYF TGTGCCAGCAGTGAGACCCAAGAGACCCAGTACTTC
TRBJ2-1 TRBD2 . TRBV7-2 CASSLGLADYNEQFF TGTGCCAGCAGCTTGGGACTAGCGGACTACAATGAGCAGTTCTTC
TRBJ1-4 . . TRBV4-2 CASSQDLRYNEKLFF TGTGCCAGCAGCCAAGATCTTAGATATAATGAAAAACTGTTTTTT
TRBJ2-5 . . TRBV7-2 CASSPRETQYF TGTGCCAGCAGCCCGCGAGAGACCCAGTACTTC
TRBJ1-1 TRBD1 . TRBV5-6 CASSSLDRLNTEAFF TGTGCCAGCAGCTCCTTGGACAGGTTGAACACTGAAGCTTTCTTT
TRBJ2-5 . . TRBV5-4 CASSFLGEETQYF TGTGCCAGCAGCTTCCTCGGGGAAGAGACCCAGTACTTC
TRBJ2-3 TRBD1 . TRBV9 CASSVGRTGGEDTQYF TGTGCCAGCAGCGTAGGTAGGACAGGGGGCGAGGATACGCAGTATTTT
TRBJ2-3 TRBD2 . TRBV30 CAWSGGLAETQYF TGTGCCTGGAGTGGAGGACTAGCGGAAACGCAGTATTTT
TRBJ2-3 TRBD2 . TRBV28 CASSLSSGGDLFTDTQYF TGTGCCAGCAGTTTATCGAGCGGGGGGGACCTCTTCACAGATACGCAGTATTTT
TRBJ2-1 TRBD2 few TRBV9 CASSAPAGGLYNEQFF TGTGCCAGCAGCGCTCCCGCGGGGGGACTCTACAATGAGCAGTTCTTC
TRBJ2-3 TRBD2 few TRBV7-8 CASSLGFAGGGDTQYF TGTGCCAGCAGCTTAGGATTCGCGGGGGGAGGGGATACGCAGTATTTT
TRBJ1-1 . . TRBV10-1 CASSPGVGTEAFF TGCGCCAGCAGTCCCGGGGTCGGCACTGAAGCTTTCTTT
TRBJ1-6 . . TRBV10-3 CAISESAGLYSPLHF TGTGCCATCAGTGAGTCGGCAGGTCTTTATTCACCCCTCCACTTT
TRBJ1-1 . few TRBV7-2 CASSFGQLKAFF TGTGCCAGCAGCTTTGGACAGTTGAAAGCTTTCTTT
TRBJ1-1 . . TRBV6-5 CASRETAYTEAFF TGTGCCAGCAGAGAGACCGCTTACACTGAAGCTTTCTTT
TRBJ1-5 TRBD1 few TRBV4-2 CASSPFIGQGGNQPQHF TGTGCCAGCAGCCCCTTTATCGGACAGGGGGGCAATCAGCCCCAGCATTTT
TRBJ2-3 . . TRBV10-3 CAISESRSSTDTQYF TGTGCCATCAGTGAGTCCAGGTCTAGCACAGATACGCAGTATTTT
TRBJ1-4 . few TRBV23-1 CASSHEGLVEKLFF TGCGCCAGCAGTCACGAGGGGCTGGTTGAAAAACTGTTTTTT
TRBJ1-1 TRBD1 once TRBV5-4 CASSFETGEAFF TGTGCCAGCAGCTTCGAGACAGGGGAAGCTTTCTTT
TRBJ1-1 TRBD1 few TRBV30 CAWSYRTGINTEAFF TGTGCCTGGAGTTACCGGACAGGGATAAACACTGAAGCTTTCTTT
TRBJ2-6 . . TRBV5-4 CASSPLGSSGANVLTF TGTGCCAGCAGCCCATTAGGGAGCTCTGGGGCCAACGTCCTGACTTTC
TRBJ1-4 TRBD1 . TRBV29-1 CSAMAWTGGPTNEKLFF TGCAGCGCTATGGCATGGACAGGGGGCCCAACTAATGAAAAACTGTTTTTT
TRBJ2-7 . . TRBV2 CASSELAPIVEQYF TGTGCCAGCAGTGAATTGGCACCAATTGTAGAGCAGTACTTC
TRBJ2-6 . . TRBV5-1 CASSFGPGANVLTF TGCGCCAGCAGCTTTGGGCCTGGGGCCAACGTCCTGACTTTC
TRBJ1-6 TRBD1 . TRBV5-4 CASSSNRGDSPLHF TGTGCCAGCAGCTCAAACAGGGGGGATTCACCCCTCCACTTT
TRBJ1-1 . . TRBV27 CASSPGTFATEAFF TGTGCCAGCAGTCCGGGGACATTCGCGACTGAAGCTTTCTTT
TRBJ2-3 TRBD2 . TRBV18 CASSPSILAGGTDTQYF TGTGCCAGCTCACCTAGCATCCTAGCGGGGGGCACAGATACGCAGTATTTT
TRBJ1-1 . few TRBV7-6 CASSLGEGDTEAFF TGTGCCAGCAGCTTAGGAGAGGGGGACACTGAAGCTTTCTTT
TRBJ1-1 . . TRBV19 CASSIGGDNTEAFF TGTGCCAGTAGTATCGGAGGAGATAACACTGAAGCTTTCTTT
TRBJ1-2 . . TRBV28 CASSLRDLTLHGYTF TGTGCCAGCAGTTTACGGGACCTTACACTACATGGCTACACCTTC
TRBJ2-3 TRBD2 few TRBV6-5 CASSVWGGDTQYF TGTGCCAGCAGTGTTTGGGGGGGAGATACGCAGTATTTT
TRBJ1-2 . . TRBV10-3 CAISLGSAQLYGYTF TGTGCCATCAGCCTAGGGAGCGCACAGTTATATGGCTACACCTTC
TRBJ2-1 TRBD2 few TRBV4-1 CASSQVRIAGGGEQFF TGCGCCAGCAGCCAAGTCCGGATAGCGGGGGGTGGCGAGCAGTTCTTC
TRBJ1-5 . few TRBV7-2 CASSSKGSSNQPQHF TGTGCCAGCAGCTCCAAGGGGAGTAGCAATCAGCCCCAGCATTTT
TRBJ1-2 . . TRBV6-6 CASSYTQGNKGYTF TGTGCCAGCAGTTACACACAGGGAAACAAAGGCTACACCTTC
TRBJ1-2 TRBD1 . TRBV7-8 CASSLNWAGGLGYTF TGTGCCAGCAGCCTGAACTGGGCAGGGGGCCTTGGCTACACCTTC
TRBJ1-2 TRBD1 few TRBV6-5 CASSYSGTGGTNGYTF TGTGCCAGCAGTTACTCTGGGACAGGGGGCACAAATGGCTACACCTTC
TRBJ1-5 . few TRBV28 CASSLLTGSQHF TGTGCCAGCAGTTTACTCACAGGGTCCCAGCATTTT
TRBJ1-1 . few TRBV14 CASSHLSSNLRGDTEAFF TGTGCCAGCAGCCATCTATCCTCAAATTTGAGAGGGGACACTGAAGCTTTCTTT
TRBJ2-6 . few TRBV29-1 CSVGWSAGVSGANVLTF TGCAGCGTTGGGTGGTCGGCAGGCGTGTCTGGGGCCAACGTCCTGACTTTC